This T cell receptor beta chain was captured by sequencing in a study of blood T cell repertoires in COVID-19. On the study more broadly: Samples of COVID-19 (acute and convalescent) were obtained from the United States, Italy and Spain.

Sequencing used immunoSEQ multiplex PCR; TCRdb keeps in-frame clones, though not all of them. Of 100,000 to 150,000 clones listed, approximately 83% are singletons. Germline values: CDR1 MNHEY, CDR2 SMNVEV (reference sequence). This CDR3 has 15 residues. Trimming removed 2 bases at V and 5 bases at J, with 15 bases between. The receptor comes from a man aged 55 to 70 with acute or convalescent COVID-19. The sequenced material came from peripheral blood. The chain links TRBV27 to TRBJ2-5; D is possibly TRBD2 (6 bases). The CDR3 DNA is TGTGCCAGCAGTTTAACTGGGACTGAGGGGGAGACCCAGTACTTC. Its translation: CASSLTGTEGETQYF.